The rows below give T cell receptor beta chains drawn from one sample of a study of blood T cell repertoires in COVID-19. Measured with immunoSEQ multiplex PCR; TCRdb has only the in-frame clones, and not every one. The sample has 100,000 to 150,000 clones, over 75% seen once; the top ten hold approximately 8%. The sequencing sample was made of peripheral blood. These TCRs come from a man between 50 and 59 years old with acute or convalescent COVID-19. The CDR3 runs from the conserved cysteine through the conserved F or W. Some rows mark clone size as missing; the rest say once, few, many or name a class of expanded clone.

abundance	j_gene	v_gene	CDR3aa
NA	TRBJ2-3	TRBV5-1	CASSLAPGWRDTQYF
once	TRBJ2-7	TRBV29-1	CSVPGQGLLEQYF
few	TRBJ1-5	TRBV15	CATSRGQTPNQPQHF
NA	TRBJ2-1	TRBV24-1	CATSGYGADNEQFF
NA	TRBJ1-1	TRBV13	CASSFRQGATEAFF
NA	TRBJ1-4	TRBV19	CASSIRTVSRNEKLFF
NA	TRBJ2-5	TRBV5-4	CASQGDYQETQYF
NA	TRBJ1-1	TRBV19	CASSSWTGGSTEAFF
NA	TRBJ1-4	TRBV30	CAWKGANNEKLFF
NA	TRBJ1-2	TRBV28	CASTFGGEGNYGYTF
NA	TRBJ2-2	TRBV13	CASSPTTGIGELFF
NA	TRBJ1-2	TRBV6-4	CASSDSPGNGYTF
NA	TRBJ1-1	TRBV23-1	CASSQSYRVGRGTEAFF
NA	TRBJ2-6	TRBV11-2	CASSRMSLSGANVLTF
NA	TRBJ2-1	TRBV28	CASSLRQGYNEQFF